A single sample gave rise to the 23 T cell receptor beta chains below, sequenced in a study of CD8+ T cells in alopecia areata. cDNA prepared by RNA extraction and subsequent reverse transcription served as the template for sequencing. Repertoires were generated with immunoSEQ multiplex PCR, while TCRdb's copy carries only in-frame clones and drops some. This table has tens of thousands of clones, 55% to 65% appearing once. Source: CD8+ T cells sorted from blood, taken at week 0. The receptors were gathered from a human donor with alopecia areata.

The chain recombines TRBV5-1 with TRBJ2-1, with 10 positions matching TRBD2. This CDR3 is built from 15 residues. Germline trimming cut 0 bases from V and 5 bases from J; bases unmatched to any gene: 2. The germline CDR1 and CDR2 sequences are SGHRS and YFSETQ. The CDR3 DNA reads as TGCGCCAGCAGCTTGGGGACTAGCGGAAACAATGAGCAGTTCTTC. Translation: CASSLGTSGNNEQFF.

Regarding this clone: The junction departs from germline at one end; a sequencing error may be responsible. The CDR3 nucleotides are TGTGCCAGCAGCGTAGCGGGGGGGCCCTCCTACGAGCAGTACTTC. Translating gives CASSVAGGPSYEQYF. This rearrangement joins TRBV7-6 to TRBJ2-7; 11 nucleotides align to TRBD2. Germline V gives CDR1 SGHVS, CDR2 FNYEAQ. The CDR3 runs to 15 residues.

The genes are TRBV2 and TRBJ2-4; D possibly corresponds to TRBD1 (6 bases). The CDR3 length is 14 residues. Germline CDR1 and CDR2: SNHLY and FYNNEI. The ends were cut back, 6 bases at V and 0 bases at J, with 9 bases in the middle. The CDR3 DNA follows: TGTGCCAGCAGGGACAGATTAGCCAAAAACATTCAGTACTTC. It codes for CASRDRLAKNIQYF.

V gene TRBV29-1 combines with J gene TRBJ2-7; 8 positions agree with TRBD2. Trimming at V came to 7 bases and at J to 1 base, leaving 6 bases not matched to a gene. Germline assignment: CDR1 SQVTM and CDR2 ANQGSEA. There are 13 residues in the CDR3. The CDR3 region has the DNA TGCAGCGCATTCGGGGGGGCGTCCTACGAGCAGTACTTC. Translation gives CSAFGGASYEQYF.

V is TRBV28 and J is TRBJ2-5; maybe TRBD2 (6 bases). Trimming took 11 bases from V and 2 from J, leaving 15 bases between them. CDR1 and CDR2 from the germline V gene are MDHEN and SYDVKM. The CDR3 is 13 amino acids. CDR3 DNA: TGTGCCTCCCGGGACTGGTTACAAGAGACCCAGTACTTC. The encoded protein is CASRDWLQETQYF.

This chain uses TRBV5-1 with TRBJ2-3; 7 bases match TRBD1. This CDR3 has 15 amino acids. CDR1 and CDR2 from the germline V gene are SGHRS and YFSETQ. V lost 2 bases, J lost 6 bases, and 9 bases stayed unmatched. The CDR3 DNA is TGCGCCAGCAGCTTATCACAGGGGAGATGGGATACGCAGTATTTT. It specifies CASSLSQGRWDTQYF. Looking up the rest from reference TRBV5-1 and TRBJ2-3 gives the full variable domain: KAGVTQTPRYLIKTRGQQVTLSCSPISGHRSVSWYQQTPGQGLQFLFEYFSETQRNKGNFPGRFSGRQFSNSRSEMNVSTLELGDSALYLCASSLSQGRWDTQYFGPGTRLTVL.

The V call is TRBV6-5, the J call TRBJ1-1; D is undetermined. Trimming removed 5 bases from V and 6 bases from J, with 13 bases in between. CDR3 size: 13 residues. The germline V gene has CDR1 MNHEY and CDR2 SVGAGI. In DNA, the CDR3 is TGTGCCAGCAGTCCCTCTAAGGGCGCTGAAGCTTTCTTT. Protein product: CASSPSKGAEAFF.

V gene TRBV5-6 combines with J gene TRBJ2-5; D may be TRBD1 (6 bases). V shed 3 bases and J shed 2 bases, with 11 bases lying between them. Germline V CDR1 and CDR2: SGHDT, YYEEEE. The CDR3 is made up of 14 amino acids. CDR3 sequence: CASSYGTNQETQYF. In DNA form, the CDR3 reads TGTGCCAGCAGCTACGGGACAAATCAAGAGACCCAGTACTTC.

The chain links TRBV7-8 to TRBJ2-3, with D unresolved. This CDR3 has 12 amino acids. The V end lost 5 bases, the J end lost 2 bases, and 5 bases lay between the germline ends. Germline CDR1 is SGHVS and CDR2 is FQNEAQ. The CDR3 nucleotides are TGTGCCAGCAGCCCAAACACAGATACGCAGTATTTT. Its protein is CASSPNTDTQYF.

V usage is TRBV27 and J usage is TRBJ2-2, with 9 positions matching TRBD2. Trimming at V came to 5 bases and at J to 2 bases, leaving 9 bases not matched to a gene. Germline CDR1 reads MNHEY; CDR2 reads SMNVEV (reference sequence). CDR3 length: 17 residues. CDR3 nucleotides: TGTGCCAGCAGTATATTGGGACTAGCAGAAAACACCGGGGAGCTGTTTTTT. This translates into CASSILGLAENTGELFF.

This sequence joins TRBV2 and TRBJ2-5, with TRBD1 matching 9 bases. This CDR3 spans 15 amino acids. The germline CDR1 and CDR2 sequences are SNHLY and FYNNEI. The junction had 7 bases not matched to a gene; V was cut back by 6 bases and J by 2 bases. CDR3 nucleotide sequence: TGTGCCAGCAGCGACGGGACAGGGAATCAAGAGACCCAGTACTTC. This sequence encodes CASSDGTGNQETQYF. Variable domain in full (rest from reference TRBV2 and TRBJ2-5): EPEVTQTPSHQVTQMGQEVILRCVPISNHLYFYWYRQILGQKVEFLVSFYNNEISEKSEIFDDQFSVERPDGSNFTLKIRSTKLEDSAMYFCASSDGTGNQETQYFGPGTRLLVL.

This clone was seen a few times. The chain's CDR3 is CAWRGPTSYGYTF. Here the CDR3 DNA reads TGTGCCTGGAGAGGACCGACTAGCTATGGCTACACCTTC. V gene TRBV30 combines with J gene TRBJ1-2; D is ambiguous. Looked up from germline, CDR1 is GTSNPN and CDR2 is SVGIG (reference sequence). The CDR3 sequence is 13 residues long. Trimming cost V 3 bases and J 4 bases, with 12 bases left between them.

The chain carries TRBV5-1 and TRBJ2-3, with no clear D. Trimming removed 0 bases from V and 2 bases from J, with 13 bases in between. The CDR3 length is 16 residues. Germline V gene lookup returns CDR1 SGHRS and CDR2 YFSETQ. The chain's CDR3 is CASSLELAPNTDTQYF. DNA for the CDR3: TGCGCCAGCAGCTTGGAGTTAGCACCTAACACAGATACGCAGTATTTT.

The V gene is TRBV29-1, the J gene TRBJ2-1; D uncertain. CDR1 and CDR2 (germline): SQVTM, ANQGSEA. The CDR3 length is 14 residues. Trimming shortened V by 2 bases and J by 3 bases, and 11 bases separated the two germline ends. This CDR3 reads CSVELGISYNEQFF. The CDR3 coding sequence is TGCAGCGTTGAATTGGGGATCAGCTACAATGAGCAGTTCTTC.

This chain connects TRBV19 to TRBJ2-1; a weak D match, TRBD1 (6 bases). Trimming pared 6 bases from V and 5 bases from J, leaving 11 bases between. This CDR3 region has 13 residues. Germline CDR1 LNHDA, CDR2 SQIVND (reference sequence). CDR3 in amino acids: CASSWAGDNEQFF. The CDR3 bases are TGTGCCAGTAGCTGGGCAGGGGACAATGAGCAGTTCTTC.

V gene TRBV11-2 combines with J gene TRBJ2-3; D is ambiguous. This CDR3 is 14 amino acids long. Germline-derived CDR1 and CDR2 are SGHAT and FQNNGV. Trimming took 6 bases from V and 6 from J, leaving 16 bases between them. Here the CDR3 reads CASSEILDRDTQYF. The CDR3 coding sequence is TGTGCCAGCAGTGAGATCTTGGATCGGGATACGCAGTATTTT.

This clone was found a few times. This chain connects TRBV4-1 to TRBJ2-7; TRBD1 matches 7 bases. J was trimmed by 1 base and V by 3 bases; bases with no gene match: 6. The CDR3 covers 15 residues. From germline, CDR1 is MGHRA and CDR2 YSYEKL. The CDR3 nucleotides are TGCGCCAGCAGCCACGCACAGGGGACATCCTACGAGCAGTACTTC. As protein: CASSHAQGTSYEQYF.

This rearrangement joins TRBV29-1 to TRBJ2-1, with a possible D match to TRBD2 (5 bases). V lost 3 bases to trimming and J lost 9 bases, with 15 bases between them. Germline V lookup: CDR1 SQVTM, CDR2 ANQGSEA. This CDR3 has 13 residues. The CDR3 coding sequence is TGCAGCGTTGACCCGTACGGGGAACTTGAGCAGTTCTTC. It translates to CSVDPYGELEQFF.

V and J are TRBV30 and TRBJ2-1; D call uncertain. The V and J ends lost 4 bases and 5 bases respectively, with 3 bases between them. Germline CDR1 and CDR2: GTSNPN and SVGIG (reference sequence). The CDR3 covers 10 residues. CDR3 loop: CAWNNNEQFF. The CDR3 nucleotides are TGTGCCTGGAACAACAATGAGCAGTTCTTC. Based on the CDR3 plus reference TRBV30 and TRBJ2-1, the full variable domain is SQTIHQWPATLVQPVGSPLSLECTVEGTSNPNLYWYRQAAGRGLQLLFYSVGIGQISSEVPQNLSASRPQDRQFILSSKKLLLSDSGFYLCAWNNNEQFFGPGTRLTVL.

This clone was picked up a small number of times. V gene TRBV4-3 combines with J gene TRBJ2-3; no clear D. This CDR3 is built from 16 residues. Trimming removed 0 bases at V and 0 bases at J, with 10 bases between. From germline, CDR1 is LGHNA and CDR2 YSLEER. In nucleotides, the CDR3 is TGCGCCAGCAGCCAAGACCGGGTGTCTAGCACAGATACGCAGTATTTT. Protein product: CASSQDRVSSTDTQYF.

The chain joins TRBV9 to TRBJ2-7; D is perhaps TRBD1 (6 bases). In germline, CDR1 is SGDLS, CDR2 YYNGEE. Between the trimmed V and J ends, which lost 3 bases and 2 bases, there was a span of 12 bases. This CDR3 is built from 14 residues. In nucleotides, the CDR3 is TGTGCCAGCAGCGCCGGGACAACCGCCTACGAGCAGTACTTC. Protein product: CASSAGTTAYEQYF. Full variable domain (missing parts from reference TRBV9 and TRBJ2-7): DSGVTQTPKHLITATGQRVTLRCSPRSGDLSVYWYQQSLDQGLQFLIQYYNGEERAKGNILERFSAQQFPDLHSELNLSSLELGDSALYFCASSAGTTAYEQYFGPGTRLTVT.

The J gene is TRBJ2-3, the V gene TRBV7-3; D is ambiguous. V was trimmed by 7 bases and J by 4 bases, leaving 15 bases between them. The CDR3 contains 14 residues. CDR1 and CDR2 (germline): SGHTA, FQGTGA. CDR3 nucleotides: TGTGCCAGCAAACTCGACATAGTTTCAGATACGCAGTATTTT. Translation: CASKLDIVSDTQYF.

The rearrangement joins TRBV9 to TRBJ2-3, with TRBD1 matching 7 bases. Unmatched junction bases numbered 6, after V lost 4 bases and J lost 1 base. This CDR3 contains 15 residues. Germline-derived CDR1 and CDR2 are SGDLS and YYNGEE. CDR3 bases: TGTGCCAGCAGCCAGGGGGAAGGCGGCACAGATACGCAGTATTTT. Its translation is CASSQGEGGTDTQYF.